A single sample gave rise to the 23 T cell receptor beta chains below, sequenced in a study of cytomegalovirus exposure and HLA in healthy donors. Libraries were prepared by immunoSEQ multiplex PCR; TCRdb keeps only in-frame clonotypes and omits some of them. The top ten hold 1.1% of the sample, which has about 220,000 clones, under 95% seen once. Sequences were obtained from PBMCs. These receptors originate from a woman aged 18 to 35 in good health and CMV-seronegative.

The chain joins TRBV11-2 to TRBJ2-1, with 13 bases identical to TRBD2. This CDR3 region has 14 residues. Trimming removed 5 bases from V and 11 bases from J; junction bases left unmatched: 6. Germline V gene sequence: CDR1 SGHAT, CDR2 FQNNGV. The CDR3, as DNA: TGTGCCAGCAGCCAAGGGACTAGCGGGGCTCAGCAGTTCTTC. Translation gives CASSQGTSGAQQFF.

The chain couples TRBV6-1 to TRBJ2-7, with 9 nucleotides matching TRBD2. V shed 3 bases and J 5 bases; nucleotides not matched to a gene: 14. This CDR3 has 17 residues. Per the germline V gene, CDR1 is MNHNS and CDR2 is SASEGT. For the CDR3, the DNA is TGTGCCAGCAGTGAGTCTAGGGGGTCTAGCGGGATGAACGAGCAGTACTTC. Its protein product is CASSESRGSSGMNEQYF.

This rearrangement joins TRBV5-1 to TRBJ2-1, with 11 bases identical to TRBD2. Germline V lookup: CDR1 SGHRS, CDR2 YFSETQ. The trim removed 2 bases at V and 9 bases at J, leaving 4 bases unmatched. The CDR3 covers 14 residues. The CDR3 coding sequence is TGCGCCAGCAGCTTTACGCTAGCGGGAGGTGAGCAGTTCTTC. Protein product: CASSFTLAGGEQFF.

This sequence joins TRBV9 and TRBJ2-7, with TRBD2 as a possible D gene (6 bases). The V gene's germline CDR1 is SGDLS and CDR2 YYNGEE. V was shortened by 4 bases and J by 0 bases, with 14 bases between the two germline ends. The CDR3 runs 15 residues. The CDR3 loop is CASSPVAESSYEQYF. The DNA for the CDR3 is TGTGCCAGCAGCCCCGTAGCGGAGAGCTCCTACGAGCAGTACTTC.

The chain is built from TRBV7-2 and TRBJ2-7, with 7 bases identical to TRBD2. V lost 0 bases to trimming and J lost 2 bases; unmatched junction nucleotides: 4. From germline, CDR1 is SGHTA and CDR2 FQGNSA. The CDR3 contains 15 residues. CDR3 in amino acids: CASSLAGGDPYEQYF. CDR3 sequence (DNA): TGTGCCAGCAGCTTAGCTGGGGGGGACCCCTACGAGCAGTACTTC.

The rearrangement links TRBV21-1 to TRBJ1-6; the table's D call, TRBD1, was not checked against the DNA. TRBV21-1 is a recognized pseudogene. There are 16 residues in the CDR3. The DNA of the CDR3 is TGTGCCAGCAGCAAAGAGACAGGGCGCGATAATTCACCCCTCCACTTT. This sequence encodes CASSKETGRDNSPLHF.

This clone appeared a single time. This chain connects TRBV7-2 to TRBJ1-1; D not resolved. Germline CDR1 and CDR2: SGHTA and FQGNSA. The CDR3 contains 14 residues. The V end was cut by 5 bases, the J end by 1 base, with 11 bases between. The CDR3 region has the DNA TGTGCCAGCAGCGCTCTACAGACGAACACTGAAGCTTTCTTT. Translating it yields CASSALQTNTEAFF.

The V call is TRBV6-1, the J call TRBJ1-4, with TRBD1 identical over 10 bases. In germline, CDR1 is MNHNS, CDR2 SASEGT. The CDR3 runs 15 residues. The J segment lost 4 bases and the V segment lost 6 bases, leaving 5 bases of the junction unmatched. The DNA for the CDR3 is TGTGCCAGCAGAGGGACAGGGGATAGTAATGAAAAACTGTTTTTT. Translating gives CASRGTGDSNEKLFF.

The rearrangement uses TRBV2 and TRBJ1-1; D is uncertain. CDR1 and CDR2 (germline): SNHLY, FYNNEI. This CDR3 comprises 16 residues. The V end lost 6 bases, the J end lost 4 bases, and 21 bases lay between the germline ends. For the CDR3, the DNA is TGTGCCAGCAGCCCCCCGGGAAGGAGCCCGGGCACTGAAGCTTTCTTT. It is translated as CASSPPGRSPGTEAFF.

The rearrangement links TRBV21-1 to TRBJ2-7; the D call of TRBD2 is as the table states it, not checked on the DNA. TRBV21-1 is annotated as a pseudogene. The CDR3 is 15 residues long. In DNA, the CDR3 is TGTGCCAGCAGCTCATGTAGCGGGAGGGCCTACGAGCAGTACTTC. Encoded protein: CASSSCSGRAYEQYF.

The CDR3 region has the DNA TGTGCCTGGAGGGACAGGGGGCTCGAGACCCAGTACTTC. It translates to CAWRDRGLETQYF. The rearrangement links TRBV30 to TRBJ2-5, with 11 bases that match TRBD1. Germline assignment: CDR1 GTSNPN and CDR2 SVGIG (reference sequence). The CDR3 length is 13 residues. The trim removed 3 bases at V and 5 bases at J, leaving 2 bases unmatched.

CDR3 amino acids: CASSEALSSYNSPLHF. The CDR3 bases are TGTGCCAGCAGTGAAGCGCTTAGCTCCTATAATTCACCCCTCCACTTT. The rearrangement uses TRBV6-1 and TRBJ1-6; D is undetermined. Germline values: CDR1 MNHNS, CDR2 SASEGT. Trimming cost V 0 bases and J 0 bases, with 6 bases left between them. The CDR3 spans 16 residues.

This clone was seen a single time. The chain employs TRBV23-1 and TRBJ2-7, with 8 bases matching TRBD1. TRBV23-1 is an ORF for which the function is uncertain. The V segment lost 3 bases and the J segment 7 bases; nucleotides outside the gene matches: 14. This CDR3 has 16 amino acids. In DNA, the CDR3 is TGCGCCAGCAGTCAGCGTAATTTGACAGGGGAAGGAGAGCAGTACTTC. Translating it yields CASSQRNLTGEGEQYF.

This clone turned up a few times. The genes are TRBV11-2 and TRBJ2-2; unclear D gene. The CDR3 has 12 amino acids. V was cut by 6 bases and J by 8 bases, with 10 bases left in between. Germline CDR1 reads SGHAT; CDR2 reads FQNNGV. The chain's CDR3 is CASRTVRGELFF. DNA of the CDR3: TGTGCCAGCAGGACTGTGAGAGGGGAGCTGTTTTTT.

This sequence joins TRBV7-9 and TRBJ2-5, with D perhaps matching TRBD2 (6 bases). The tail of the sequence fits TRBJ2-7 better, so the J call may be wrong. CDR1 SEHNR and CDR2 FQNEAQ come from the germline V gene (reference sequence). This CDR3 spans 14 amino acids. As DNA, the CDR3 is TGTGCCAGCAGACCCGCGGGGAACATCTACGAGCAGTACTTC. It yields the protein CASRPAGNIYEQYF.

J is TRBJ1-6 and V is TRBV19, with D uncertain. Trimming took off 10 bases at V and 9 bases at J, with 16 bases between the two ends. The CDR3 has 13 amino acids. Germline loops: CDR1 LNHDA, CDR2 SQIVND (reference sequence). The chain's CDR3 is CAIRRGYGSPLHF. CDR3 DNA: TGTGCCATAAGACGAGGGTACGGTTCACCCCTCCACTTT.

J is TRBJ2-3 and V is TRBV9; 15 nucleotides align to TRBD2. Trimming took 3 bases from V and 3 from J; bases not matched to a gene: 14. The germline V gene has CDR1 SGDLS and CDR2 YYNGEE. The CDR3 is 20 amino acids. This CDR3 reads CASSAFAWTSGRARTDTQYF. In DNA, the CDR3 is TGTGCCAGCAGCGCCTTCGCCTGGACTAGCGGGAGGGCCCGGACAGATACGCAGTATTTT.

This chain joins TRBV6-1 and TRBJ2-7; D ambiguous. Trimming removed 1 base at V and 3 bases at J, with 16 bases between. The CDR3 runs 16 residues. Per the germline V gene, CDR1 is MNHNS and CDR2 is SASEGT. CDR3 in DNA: TGTGCCAGCAGTGAAGACCCAGTCCCCCAACGCTACGAGCAGTACTTC. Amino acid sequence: CASSEDPVPQRYEQYF.

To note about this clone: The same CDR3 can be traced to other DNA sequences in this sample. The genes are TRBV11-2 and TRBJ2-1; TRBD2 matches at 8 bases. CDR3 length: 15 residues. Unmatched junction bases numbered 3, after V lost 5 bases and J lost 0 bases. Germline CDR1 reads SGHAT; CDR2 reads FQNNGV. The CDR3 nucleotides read TGTGCCAGCAGCCGGAGCGGGAGCTCCTACAATGAGCAGTTCTTC. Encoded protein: CASSRSGSSYNEQFF.

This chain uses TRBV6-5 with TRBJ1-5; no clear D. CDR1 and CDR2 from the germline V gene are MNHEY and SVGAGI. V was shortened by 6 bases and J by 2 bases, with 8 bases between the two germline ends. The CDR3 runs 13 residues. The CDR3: CASSNGGNQPQHF. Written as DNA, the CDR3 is TGTGCCAGCAGCAACGGGGGCAATCAGCCCCAGCATTTT.

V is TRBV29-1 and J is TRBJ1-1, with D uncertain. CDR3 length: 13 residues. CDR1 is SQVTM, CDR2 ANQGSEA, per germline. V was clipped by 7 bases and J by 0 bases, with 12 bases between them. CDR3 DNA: TGCAGCGCTCCTACCCCTATGAACACTGAAGCTTTCTTT. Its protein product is CSAPTPMNTEAFF.

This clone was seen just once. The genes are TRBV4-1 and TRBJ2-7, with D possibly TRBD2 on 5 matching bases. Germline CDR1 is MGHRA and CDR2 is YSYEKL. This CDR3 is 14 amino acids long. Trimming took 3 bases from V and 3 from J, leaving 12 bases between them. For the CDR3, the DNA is TGCGCCAGCAGCCACCCTGCGGGCGACTACGAGCAGTACTTC. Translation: CASSHPAGDYEQYF.

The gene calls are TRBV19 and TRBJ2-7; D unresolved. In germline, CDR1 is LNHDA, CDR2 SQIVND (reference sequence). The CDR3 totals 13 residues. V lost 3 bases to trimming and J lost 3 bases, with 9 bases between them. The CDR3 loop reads CASSMGSRYEQYF. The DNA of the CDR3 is TGTGCCAGTAGTATGGGCTCCCGCTACGAGCAGTACTTC.